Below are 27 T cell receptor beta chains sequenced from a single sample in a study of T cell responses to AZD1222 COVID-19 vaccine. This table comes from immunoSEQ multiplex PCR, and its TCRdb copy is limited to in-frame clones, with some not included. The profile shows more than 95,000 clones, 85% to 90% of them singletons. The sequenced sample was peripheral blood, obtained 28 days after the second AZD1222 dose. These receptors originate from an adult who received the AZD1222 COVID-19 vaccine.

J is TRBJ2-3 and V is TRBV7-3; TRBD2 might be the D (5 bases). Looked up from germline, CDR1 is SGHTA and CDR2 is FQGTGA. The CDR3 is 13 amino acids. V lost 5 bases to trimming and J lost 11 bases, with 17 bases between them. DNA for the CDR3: TGTGCCAGCAGCGCGAACGGGATGGTTCGGCAGTATTTT. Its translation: CASSANGMVRQYF.

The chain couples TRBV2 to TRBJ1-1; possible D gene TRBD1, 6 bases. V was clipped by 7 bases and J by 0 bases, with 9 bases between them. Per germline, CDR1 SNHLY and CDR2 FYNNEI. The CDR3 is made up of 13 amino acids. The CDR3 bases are TGTGCCAGCAACAGGGACGTGAACACTGAAGCTTTCTTT. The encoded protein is CASNRDVNTEAFF. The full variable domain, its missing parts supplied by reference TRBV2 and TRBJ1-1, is EPEVTQTPSHQVTQMGQEVILRCVPISNHLYFYWYRQILGQKVEFLVSFYNNEISEKSEIFDDQFSVERPDGSNFTLKIRSTKLEDSAMYFCASNRDVNTEAFFGQGTRLTVV.

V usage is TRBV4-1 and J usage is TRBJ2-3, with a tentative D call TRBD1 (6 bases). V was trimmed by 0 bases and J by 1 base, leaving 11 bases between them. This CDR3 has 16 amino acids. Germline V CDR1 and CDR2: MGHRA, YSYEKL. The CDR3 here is CASSQDKGVGTDTQYF. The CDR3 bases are TGCGCCAGCAGCCAAGATAAGGGGGTGGGCACAGATACGCAGTATTTT.

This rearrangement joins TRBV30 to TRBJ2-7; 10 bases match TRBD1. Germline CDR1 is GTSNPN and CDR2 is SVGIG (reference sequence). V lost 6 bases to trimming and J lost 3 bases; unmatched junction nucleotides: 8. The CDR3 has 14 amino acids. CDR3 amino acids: CACARGQGFYEQYF. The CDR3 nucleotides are TGTGCCTGCGCGAGGGGACAGGGGTTCTACGAGCAGTACTTC. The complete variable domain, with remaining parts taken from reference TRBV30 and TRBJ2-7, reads SQTIHQWPATLVQPVGSPLSLECTVEGTSNPNLYWYRQAAGRGLQLLFYSVGIGQISSEVPQNLSASRPQDRQFILSSKKLLLSDSGFYLCACARGQGFYEQYFGPGTRLTVT.

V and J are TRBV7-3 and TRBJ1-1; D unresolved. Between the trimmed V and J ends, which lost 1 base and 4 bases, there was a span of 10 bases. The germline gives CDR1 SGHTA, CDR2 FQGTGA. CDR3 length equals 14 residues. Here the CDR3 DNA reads TGTGCCAGCAGCTTAATGAATGAGGGCACTGAAGCTTTCTTT. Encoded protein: CASSLMNEGTEAFF.

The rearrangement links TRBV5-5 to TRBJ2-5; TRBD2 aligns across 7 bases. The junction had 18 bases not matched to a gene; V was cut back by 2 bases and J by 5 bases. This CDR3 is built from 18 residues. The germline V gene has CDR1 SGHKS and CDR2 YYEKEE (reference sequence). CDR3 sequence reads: CASSFYEDPGGAGETQYF. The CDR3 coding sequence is TGTGCCAGCAGCTTTTACGAGGACCCCGGCGGAGCGGGGGAGACCCAGTACTTC.

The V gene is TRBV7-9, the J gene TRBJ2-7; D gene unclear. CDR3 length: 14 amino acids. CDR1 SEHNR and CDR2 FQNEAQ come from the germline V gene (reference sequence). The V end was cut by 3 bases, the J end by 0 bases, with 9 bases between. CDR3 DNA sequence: TGTGCCAGCAGCTTGCTTGGCAGCTCCTACGAGCAGTACTTC. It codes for CASSLLGSSYEQYF.

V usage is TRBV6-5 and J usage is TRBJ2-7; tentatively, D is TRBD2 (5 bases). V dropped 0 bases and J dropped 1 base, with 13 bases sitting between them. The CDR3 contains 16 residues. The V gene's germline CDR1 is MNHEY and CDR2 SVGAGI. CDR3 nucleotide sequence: TGTGCCAGCAGTTACTCGATCAGCGGAGGATCCTACGAGCAGTACTTC. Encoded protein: CASSYSISGGSYEQYF.

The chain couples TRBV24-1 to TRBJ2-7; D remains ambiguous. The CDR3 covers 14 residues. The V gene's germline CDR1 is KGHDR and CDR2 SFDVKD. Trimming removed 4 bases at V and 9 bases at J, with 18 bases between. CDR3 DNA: TGTGCCACCAGTGACGGGCCTCCTGCCGAAAGGCAGTACTTC. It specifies CATSDGPPAERQYF.

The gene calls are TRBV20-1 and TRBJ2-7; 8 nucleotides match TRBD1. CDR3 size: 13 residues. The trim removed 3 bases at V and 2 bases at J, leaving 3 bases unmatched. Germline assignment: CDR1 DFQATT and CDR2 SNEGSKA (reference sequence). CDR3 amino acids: CSASQGATYEQYF. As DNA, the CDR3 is TGCAGTGCTAGTCAGGGGGCAACCTACGAGCAGTACTTC.

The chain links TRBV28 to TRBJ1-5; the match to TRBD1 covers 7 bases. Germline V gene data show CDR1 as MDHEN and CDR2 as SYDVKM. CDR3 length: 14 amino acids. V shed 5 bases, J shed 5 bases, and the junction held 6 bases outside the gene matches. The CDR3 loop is CASSLTGSYQPQHF. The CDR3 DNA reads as TGTGCCAGCAGTCTGACAGGGAGTTATCAGCCCCAGCATTTT.

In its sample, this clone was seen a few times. The DNA for the CDR3 is TGTGCCAGCTCACGGTCGACAGGTAACACTGAAGCTTTCTTT. Its protein is CASSRSTGNTEAFF. The V gene is TRBV18, the J gene TRBJ1-1, with D possibly being TRBD1 (6 bases). This CDR3 is 14 amino acids long. Germline V gene data show CDR1 as KGHSH and CDR2 as LQKENI. Between the trimmed V and J ends, which lost 4 bases and 2 bases, there was a span of 11 bases.

CDR3 sequence reads: CASSRTENYGYTF. The CDR3 nucleotides are TGTGCCAGCAGTCGTACCGAAAACTATGGCTACACCTTC. J is TRBJ1-2 and V is TRBV28; no firm D call. Germline CDR1 and CDR2: MDHEN and SYDVKM. Trimming left V 5 bases short and J 2 bases short, with 9 bases between. The CDR3 is 13 residues long.

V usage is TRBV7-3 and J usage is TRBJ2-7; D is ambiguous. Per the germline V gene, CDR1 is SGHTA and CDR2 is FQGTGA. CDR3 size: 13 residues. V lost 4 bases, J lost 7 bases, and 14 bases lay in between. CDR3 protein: CASSSPGSAEQYF. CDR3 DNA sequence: TGTGCCAGCAGCTCCCCCGGCTCCGCGGAGCAGTACTTC.

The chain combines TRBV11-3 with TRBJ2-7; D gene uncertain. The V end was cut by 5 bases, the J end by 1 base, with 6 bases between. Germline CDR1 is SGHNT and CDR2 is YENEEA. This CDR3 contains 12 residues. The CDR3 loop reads CASSLGSYEQYF. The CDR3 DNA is TGTGCCAGCAGCCTCGGGTCCTACGAGCAGTACTTC.

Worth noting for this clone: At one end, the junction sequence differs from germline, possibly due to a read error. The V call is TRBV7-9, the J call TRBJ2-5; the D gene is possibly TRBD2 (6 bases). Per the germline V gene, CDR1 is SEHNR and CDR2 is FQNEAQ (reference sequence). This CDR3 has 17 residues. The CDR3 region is CASSLAYSGVAEETQYF. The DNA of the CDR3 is TGTGCCAGCAGCCTAGCATATAGCGGCGTCGCCGAAGAGACCCAGTACTTC.

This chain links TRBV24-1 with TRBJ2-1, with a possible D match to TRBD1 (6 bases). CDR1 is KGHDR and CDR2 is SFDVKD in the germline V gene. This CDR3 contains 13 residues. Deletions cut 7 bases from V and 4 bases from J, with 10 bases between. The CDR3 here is CATSGQHYNEQFF. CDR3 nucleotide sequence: TGTGCCACCAGCGGACAGCATTACAATGAGCAGTTCTTC.

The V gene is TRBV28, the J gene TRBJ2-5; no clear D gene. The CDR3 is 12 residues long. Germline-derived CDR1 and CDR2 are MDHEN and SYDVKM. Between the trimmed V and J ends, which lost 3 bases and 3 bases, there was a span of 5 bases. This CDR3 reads CASSLFEETQYF. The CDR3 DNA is TGTGCCAGCAGTTTGTTCGAAGAGACCCAGTACTTC.

CDR3 amino acids: CASSLERTGVGTEAFF. The CDR3 DNA follows: TGCGCCAGCAGCTTGGAGAGAACAGGGGTTGGCACTGAAGCTTTCTTT. V is TRBV5-1 and J is TRBJ1-1; 7 bases fit TRBD1. Per germline, CDR1 SGHRS and CDR2 YFSETQ. The V and J ends lost 0 bases and 4 bases, in that order; junction bases with no gene match: 9. The CDR3 spans 16 residues. The full variable domain, completed using reference TRBV5-1 and TRBJ1-1, is KAGVTQTPRYLIKTRGQQVTLSCSPISGHRSVSWYQQTPGQGLQFLFEYFSETQRNKGNFPGRFSGRQFSNSRSEMNVSTLELGDSALYLCASSLERTGVGTEAFFGQGTRLTVV.

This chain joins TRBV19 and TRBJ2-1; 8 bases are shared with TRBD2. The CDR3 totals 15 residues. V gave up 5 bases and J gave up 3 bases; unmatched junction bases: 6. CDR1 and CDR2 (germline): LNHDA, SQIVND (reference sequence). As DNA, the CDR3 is TGTGCCAGTAGTCCGTACGGGGGGGACTACAATGAGCAGTTCTTC. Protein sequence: CASSPYGGDYNEQFF.

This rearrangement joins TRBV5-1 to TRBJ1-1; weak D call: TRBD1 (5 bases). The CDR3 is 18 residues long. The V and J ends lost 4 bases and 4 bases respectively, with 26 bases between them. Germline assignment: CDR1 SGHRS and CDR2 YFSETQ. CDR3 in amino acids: CASSAEGAGTPRVTEAFF. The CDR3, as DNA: TGCGCCAGCAGCGCAGAAGGAGCCGGGACCCCCAGGGTCACTGAAGCTTTCTTT.

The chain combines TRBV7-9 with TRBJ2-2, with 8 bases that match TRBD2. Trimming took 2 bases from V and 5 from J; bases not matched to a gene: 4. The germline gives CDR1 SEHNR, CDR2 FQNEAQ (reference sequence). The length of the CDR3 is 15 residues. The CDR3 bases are TGTGCCAGCAGCTTATCACCGGGGGGGACCGGGGAGCTGTTTTTT. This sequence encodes CASSLSPGGTGELFF.

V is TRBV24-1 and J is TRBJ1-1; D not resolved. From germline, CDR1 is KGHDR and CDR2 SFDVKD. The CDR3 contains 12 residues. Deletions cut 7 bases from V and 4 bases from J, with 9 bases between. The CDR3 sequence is CATRGWGTEAFF. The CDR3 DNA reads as TGTGCCACCAGGGGATGGGGCACTGAAGCTTTCTTT.

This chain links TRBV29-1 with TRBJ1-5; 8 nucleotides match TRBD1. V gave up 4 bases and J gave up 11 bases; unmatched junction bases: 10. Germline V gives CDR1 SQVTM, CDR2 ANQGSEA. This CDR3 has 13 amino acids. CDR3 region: CSVGIGTGLAQHF. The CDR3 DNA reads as TGCAGCGTTGGGATCGGGACAGGACTGGCCCAGCATTTT.

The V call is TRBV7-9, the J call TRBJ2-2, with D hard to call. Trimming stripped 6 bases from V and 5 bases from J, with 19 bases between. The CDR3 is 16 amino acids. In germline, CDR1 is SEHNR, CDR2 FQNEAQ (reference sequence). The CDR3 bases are TGTGCCAGCAGGACCGCCATAGCCTCGAGGACCGGGGAGCTGTTTTTT. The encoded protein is CASRTAIASRTGELFF.

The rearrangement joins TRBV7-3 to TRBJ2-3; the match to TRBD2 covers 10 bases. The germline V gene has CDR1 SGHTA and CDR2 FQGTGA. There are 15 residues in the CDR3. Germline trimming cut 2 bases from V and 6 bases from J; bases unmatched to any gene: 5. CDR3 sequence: CASSLVPGLADTQYF. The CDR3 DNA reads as TGTGCCAGCAGCTTAGTACCGGGACTAGCGGATACGCAGTATTTT.

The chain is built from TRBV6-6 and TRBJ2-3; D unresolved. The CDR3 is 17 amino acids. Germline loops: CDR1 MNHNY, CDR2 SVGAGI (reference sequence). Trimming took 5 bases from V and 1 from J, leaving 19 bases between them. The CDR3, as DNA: TGTGCCAGCAGTCACCCCCGGCGGCGGTCTGGCACAGATACGCAGTATTTT. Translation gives CASSHPRRRSGTDTQYF.